Sequencing of this T cell receptor beta chain was carried out in a study of blood T cell repertoires in COVID-19. The protocol was immunoSEQ multiplex PCR, while the TCRdb copy is restricted to in-frame clones and leaves out a portion. The sample holds 150,000 to 200,000 clones; roughly 89% are singletons and the top ten take approximately 2.3%. The CDR3 has 17 amino acids. V lost 3 bases, J lost 5 bases, and 11 bases stayed unmatched. Per the germline V gene, CDR1 is SGHRS and CDR2 is YFSETQ. This clone occurred a few times. The sequence came from a middle-aged woman with acute COVID-19. Sequenced input: PBMCs or T cells enriched from blood (not recorded which). V usage is TRBV5-1 and J usage is TRBJ2-2; 9 nucleotides match TRBD1. CDR3 protein: CASSSEQGAQGTGELFF. CDR3 sequence (DNA): TGCGCCAGCAGCTCGGAACAGGGGGCGCAGGGTACCGGGGAGCTGTTTTTT.